This TCR beta chain comes out of a study of a mutant IDH1 vaccine in newly diagnosed glioma. Study context: The study started vaccination 4-6 weeks after radiotherapy alone, or with temozolomide cycles. Sex among treated patients split 62.5% male, roughly 40% female; mean age was around 40 years.

The CDR3 is 16 amino acids. Unmatched junction bases numbered 10, after V lost 5 bases and J lost 6 bases. CDR1 is MGHRA, CDR2 YSYEKL, per germline. TCRdb keeps only in-frame clones here, not all; method: immunoSEQ multiplex PCR. The sample lists 50,000 to 65,000 clones; roughly 84% were seen once. Study-level points and caveats: There were vaccine-induced immune responses in approximately 95% of the patients.

About this clone itself: Antigen specificity is unknown.

The time point is: week 11, during vaccination. Vaccination used 300 ug of mutant IDH1 20-mer peptide per dose, with topical imiquimod. The donors had new WHO grade 3 or 4 astrocytomas; these were IDH1-mutant and ATRX-lost. The source is a woman in her forties or fifties with glioma. The sequenced sample was PBMCs, obtained from a glioma patient whose treatment included an IDH1 peptide vaccine. V is TRBV4-1 and J is TRBJ2-1; 10 nucleotides line up with TRBD2. The CDR3 sequence is CASSTQPSGRGNEQFF. CDR3 sequence (DNA): TGCGCCAGCAGCACACAGCCCAGCGGGAGGGGCAATGAGCAGTTCTTC.